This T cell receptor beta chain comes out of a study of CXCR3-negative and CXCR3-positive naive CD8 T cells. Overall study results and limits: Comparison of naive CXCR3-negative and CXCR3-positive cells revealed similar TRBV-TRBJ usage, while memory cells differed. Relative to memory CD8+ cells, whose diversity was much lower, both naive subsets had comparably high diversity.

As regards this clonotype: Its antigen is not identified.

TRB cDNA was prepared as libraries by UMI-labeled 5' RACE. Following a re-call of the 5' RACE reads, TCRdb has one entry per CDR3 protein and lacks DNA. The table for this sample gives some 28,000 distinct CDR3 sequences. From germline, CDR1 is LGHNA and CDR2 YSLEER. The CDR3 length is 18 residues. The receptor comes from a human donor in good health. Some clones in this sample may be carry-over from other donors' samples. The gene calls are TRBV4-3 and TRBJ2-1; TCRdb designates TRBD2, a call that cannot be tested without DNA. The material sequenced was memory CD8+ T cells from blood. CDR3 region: CASSQGGSGGAAYNEQFF.